The 20 T cell receptor beta chains presented below share a single source sample, sequenced in a study of T-cell reconstitution after alpha-beta-depleted transplantation in children. The authors prepared the TCRbeta library with unique molecular identifiers. TCRdb redid the calling of the PCR reads with MiXCR, one entry per CDR3 protein. The data contain hundreds of thousands of distinct CDR3 sequences, roughly 10% of them singletons. Source: PBMCs, taken before TCRalphabeta/CD19-depleted stem cell transplant. These receptors were taken from a child younger than two with acute myeloid leukemia, due to receive a stem cell transplant.

In its sample, this clonotype was seen many times. This chain links TRBV7-2 with TRBJ2-5; the D gene is possibly TRBD1 (6 bases). Trimming took 4 bases from V and 3 from J, leaving 15 bases between them. CDR3 length equals 15 residues. Per germline, CDR1 SGHTA and CDR2 FQGNSA. As DNA, the CDR3 is TGTGCCAGCAGCTCCAGGACAGCCCTAAAAGAGACCCAGTACTTC. It translates to CASSSRTALKETQYF. Complete variable domain (other parts from reference TRBV7-2 and TRBJ2-5): GAGVSQSPSNKVTEKGKDVELRCDPISGHTALYWYRQSLGQGLEFLIYFQGNSAPDKSGLPSDRFSAERTGGSVSTLTIQRTQQEDSAVYLCASSSRTALKETQYFGPGTRLLVL.

This clonotype was recorded many times. The V gene is TRBV18, the J gene TRBJ2-1; D not certain. Trimming cost V 3 bases and J 4 bases, with 7 bases left between them. CDR3 length: 13 residues. Germline-derived CDR1 and CDR2 are KGHSH and LQKENI. CDR3 sequence: CASSPDPYNEQFF. In DNA form, the CDR3 reads TGTGCCAGCTCACCGGACCCTTACAATGAGCAGTTCTTC.

There are many counts of this clonotype. The chain is built from TRBV20-1 and TRBJ2-3, with 10 bases identical to TRBD2. V lost 4 bases, J lost 6 bases, and 10 bases stayed unmatched. There are 15 residues in the CDR3. Germline lookup yields CDR1 DFQATT and CDR2 SNEGSKA (reference sequence). The DNA for the CDR3 is TGCAGTGCTAAAGTTGGAGCGGGAGGGGTGGATACGCAGTATTTT. This sequence encodes CSAKVGAGGVDTQYF.

This clonotype was recorded at least ten times. The chain combines TRBV29-1 with TRBJ2-1; D unresolved. This CDR3 has 12 amino acids. V lost 5 bases, J lost 5 bases, and 10 bases lay in between. Germline V lookup: CDR1 SQVTM, CDR2 ANQGSEA. In nucleotides, the CDR3 is TGCAGCGTTCGCTTGGCAGACAATGAGCAGTTCTTC. It encodes CSVRLADNEQFF.

This clonotype has a count of ten or more. The gene calls are TRBV20-1 and TRBJ2-4, with D perhaps TRBD2 (7 bases). V was trimmed by 6 bases and J by 0 bases, leaving 36 bases between them. The CDR3 contains 22 residues. Germline V gene lookup returns CDR1 DFQATT and CDR2 SNEGSKA (reference sequence). The CDR3 nucleotides are TGCAGTGCCGCGTGGGGGGGCCCCGGGGGATATCCCGGAACGATAGCCAAAAACATTCAGTACTTC. Translating it yields CSAAWGGPGGYPGTIAKNIQYF.

This clonotype occurred a few times. The chain employs TRBV29-1 and TRBJ2-7; 9 bases line up with TRBD2. The CDR3 extends over 14 amino acids. Germline V gene lookup returns CDR1 SQVTM and CDR2 ANQGSEA. J was trimmed by 6 bases and V by 4 bases; bases with no gene match: 10. CDR3 residues: CSVVPREGLREQYF. The CDR3 DNA sequence: TGCAGCGTTGTTCCGCGGGAGGGCCTACGCGAGCAGTACTTC.

This clonotype occurred many times. The rearrangement uses TRBV5-5 and TRBJ2-2; TRBD1 agrees at 9 bases. CDR1 is SGHKS, CDR2 YYEKEE, per germline (reference sequence). The CDR3 has 18 amino acids. V shed 3 bases, J shed 4 bases, and the junction held 13 bases outside the gene matches. CDR3 protein: CASSSRQGESSFTGELFF. CDR3 DNA sequence: TGTGCCAGCAGCTCCCGACAGGGGGAGAGTAGTTTCACCGGGGAGCTGTTTTTT.

This clonotype has a handful of counts. The J gene is TRBJ2-1, the V gene TRBV12-3 or TRBV12-4; 10 bases map to TRBD2. This CDR3 contains 17 residues. The V segment lost 6 bases and the J segment 1 base; nucleotides outside the gene matches: 9. CDR3 DNA sequence: TGTGCCAGCAGCCCCCCGCCTAGCGGGGGATCCTACAATGAGCAGTTCTTC. This encodes CASSPPPSGGSYNEQFF.

This clonotype was recorded at least ten times. The CDR3 DNA reads as TGTGCCAGCAGCCCCTCCTTTTTCGGTGGAAACACCATATATTTT. Translation: CASSPSFFGGNTIYF. The chain couples TRBV3-1 to TRBJ1-3; no clear D. In germline, CDR1 is LGHDT, CDR2 YNNKEL (reference sequence). Trimming took 4 bases from V and 3 from J, leaving 13 bases between them. CDR3 length: 15 residues.

This clonotype was recorded at least ten times. The chain links TRBV28 to TRBJ1-1; D not certain. The CDR3 is 13 amino acids. Germline CDR1 is MDHEN and CDR2 is SYDVKM. V gave up 5 bases and J gave up 4 bases, with 11 bases separating them. CDR3 nucleotide sequence: TGTGCCAGCAGTCCTACAACGGCCACTGAAGCTTTCTTT. Its protein is CASSPTTATEAFF.

This clonotype has ten or more counts. This chain joins TRBV29-1 and TRBJ1-2; D is ambiguous. CDR1 and CDR2 from the germline V gene are SQVTM and ANQGSEA. Trimming shortened V by 4 bases and J by 6 bases, and 9 bases separated the two germline ends. This CDR3 contains 11 residues. CDR3 loop: CSVAPEHGYTF. CDR3 in DNA: TGCAGCGTTGCCCCCGAACATGGCTACACCTTC.

The rearrangement links TRBV6-1 to TRBJ2-3, with 11 positions matching TRBD1. This CDR3 has 18 amino acids. V was clipped by 0 bases and J by 5 bases; unmatched bases: 10. The germline V gene encodes CDR1 MNHNS and CDR2 SASEGT. Here the CDR3 DNA reads TGTGCCAGCAGTGAAGCGCTTCACGGACAGGGGGCGGGAGATACGCAGTATTTT. Protein sequence: CASSEALHGQGAGDTQYF.

This clonotype was counted a few times. J is TRBJ2-1 and V is TRBV20-1; 11 bases are a match to TRBD2. The trim removed 5 bases at V and 9 bases at J, leaving 18 bases unmatched. The length of the CDR3 is 17 residues. The V gene's germline CDR1 is DFQATT and CDR2 SNEGSKA (reference sequence). The CDR3 sequence: CSAARLLAGGTPGEQFF. The CDR3 bases are TGCAGTGCTGCACGGCTTCTAGCGGGAGGAACTCCCGGTGAGCAGTTCTTC.

This clonotype came up many times. The chain links TRBV5-1 to TRBJ2-1, with TRBD1 identical over 9 bases. The CDR3 runs to 15 residues. With 2 bases clipped from V and 1 base from J, the junction kept 1 base outside the gene matches. Germline V CDR1 and CDR2: SGHRS, YFSETQ. The CDR3 protein is CASSLGTGSYNEQFF. CDR3 nucleotides: TGCGCCAGCAGCTTAGGGACAGGGTCCTACAATGAGCAGTTCTTC.

This clonotype was counted at least ten times. This sequence joins TRBV20-1 and TRBJ2-1; D remains unclear. The CDR3 sequence is 12 residues long. Looked up from germline, CDR1 is DFQATT and CDR2 is SNEGSKA (reference sequence). Trimming pared 2 bases from V and 2 bases from J, leaving 4 bases between. The CDR3 DNA sequence: TGCAGTGCTAGAATCGCCTACAATGAGCAGTTCTTC. Translated, it gives CSARIAYNEQFF.

CDR3 amino acids: CATTNRGNGYTF. The CDR3 coding sequence is TGCGCCACGACAAACAGGGGCAATGGCTACACCTTC. This chain joins TRBV5-1 and TRBJ1-2, with 7 bases matching TRBD1. Germline CDR1 is SGHRS and CDR2 is YFSETQ. Trimming cost V 9 bases and J 6 bases; bases outside gene matches: 8. CDR3 size: 12 residues. Drawing the rest from reference TRBV5-1 and TRBJ1-2, the complete variable domain is KAGVTQTPRYLIKTRGQQVTLSCSPISGHRSVSWYQQTPGQGLQFLFEYFSETQRNKGNFPGRFSGRQFSNSRSEMNVSTLELGDSALYLCATTNRGNGYTFGSGTRLTVV.

This clonotype was recorded at least ten times. CDR3 sequence: CASSQVSSGTNTEAFF. The DNA of the CDR3 is TGCGCCAGCAGCCAAGTATCGTCGGGGACGAACACTGAAGCTTTCTTT. This chain links TRBV4-1 with TRBJ1-1, with a tentative D call TRBD1 (5 bases). The CDR3 extends over 16 amino acids. V lost 1 base to trimming and J lost 1 base, with 13 bases between them. From germline, CDR1 is MGHRA and CDR2 YSYEKL.

This clonotype was counted many times. V gene TRBV12-3 or TRBV12-4 combines with J gene TRBJ1-4; weak D call: TRBD1 (6 bases). This CDR3 has 13 amino acids. The V end lost 5 bases, the J end lost 10 bases, and 14 bases lay between the germline ends. The CDR3 nucleotides are TGTGCCAGCAGTGCCGGACAGTGGGGAAAACTGTTTTTT. Protein: CASSAGQWGKLFF.

This clonotype has ten or more counts. The rearrangement links TRBV20-1 to TRBJ2-5; 7 bases agree with TRBD2. This CDR3 is built from 14 residues. CDR1 and CDR2 from the germline V gene are DFQATT and SNEGSKA (reference sequence). V was pared by 8 bases and J by 0 bases, with 9 bases of the junction left unmatched. The CDR3 reads CSTPLAVYQETQYF. For the CDR3, the DNA is TGCAGTACCCCCCTAGCGGTGTACCAAGAGACCCAGTACTTC.

This clonotype was counted at least ten times. The V and J genes are TRBV7-2 and TRBJ2-1, with 7 bases lining up with TRBD1. The CDR3 has 14 amino acids. The V gene's germline CDR1 is SGHTA and CDR2 FQGNSA. V dropped 5 bases and J dropped 3; count of bases not matched to a gene: 4. CDR3 DNA: TGTGCCAGCAGCCGGACAGGCCACTACAATGAGCAGTTCTTC. Its translation: CASSRTGHYNEQFF.